A single T cell receptor beta chain is shown here with its context. These data belong to a study of blood T cell repertoires in COVID-19. The repertoire was sequenced with immunoSEQ multiplex PCR; TCRdb's copy has only in-frame clones and lacks some. The data show 450,000 to 500,000 clones, about nine tenths seen once. Unmatched junction bases numbered 4, after V lost 3 bases and J lost 2 bases. The CDR3 totals 15 residues. Germline CDR1 reads PRHDT; CDR2 reads FYEKMQ (reference sequence). Sequencing input: PBMCs or T cells enriched from blood (not recorded which). The chain couples TRBV13 to TRBJ2-1; TRBD1 agrees at 7 bases. This receptor was identified in a woman in her fifties or sixties who had recovered from COVID-19. This CDR3 is CASSLTGSPYNEQFF. CDR3 coding DNA: TGTGCCAGCAGCTTGACAGGGTCGCCCTACAATGAGCAGTTCTTC.